These 9 T cell receptor beta chains were all obtained from the same sample, sequenced in a study of blood T cell repertoires in COVID-19. TCRdb's copy holds only in-frame clones and misses some; the assay was immunoSEQ multiplex PCR. The sample gives 55,000 to 65,000 clones, 82% of which show up once; roughly 12% is in the top ten. The sequencing sample was made of peripheral blood. These receptors were collected from a human donor in a cohort sampled during active COVID-19.

The rearrangement uses TRBV30 and TRBJ1-1; D perhaps matches TRBD1 (5 bases). The CDR3 is made up of 11 amino acids. Per the germline V gene, CDR1 is GTSNPN and CDR2 is SVGIG (reference sequence). Trimming removed 1 base from V and 5 bases from J, with 5 bases in between. The CDR3 spells CAWSGQTEAFF. CDR3 nucleotide sequence: TGTGCCTGGAGTGGACAGACTGAAGCTTTCTTT.

The rearrangement links TRBV5-5 to TRBJ1-1; weak D call: TRBD1 (6 bases). Germline CDR1 SGHKS, CDR2 YYEKEE (reference sequence). The V gene lost 5 bases and the J gene lost 1 base, with 12 bases spanning the gap. CDR3 length: 14 amino acids. CDR3 DNA sequence: TGTGCCAGCAGTCTAACCAGGGGGAACACTGAAGCTTTCTTT. This encodes CASSLTRGNTEAFF. The full variable domain, completed using reference TRBV5-5 and TRBJ1-1, is DAGVTQSPTHLIKTRGQQVTLRCSPISGHKSVSWYQQVLGQGPQFIFQYYEKEERGRGNFPDRFSARQFPNYSSELNVNALLLGDSALYLCASSLTRGNTEAFFGQGTRLTVV.

This sequence joins TRBV7-9 and TRBJ1-6, with D possibly matching TRBD1 (5 bases). The CDR3 runs to 14 residues. V lost 5 bases, J lost 6 bases, and 11 bases lay in between. The germline V gene has CDR1 SEHNR and CDR2 FQNEAQ (reference sequence). The CDR3 region is CASSQDSVNSPLHF. CDR3 nucleotide sequence: TGTGCCAGCAGCCAAGACAGCGTTAATTCACCCCTCCACTTT. The whole variable domain, filled in from reference TRBV7-9 and TRBJ1-6, reads DTGVSQNPRHKITKRGQNVTFRCDPISEHNRLYWYRQTLGQGPEFLTYFQNEAQLEKSRLLSDRFSAERPKGSFSTLEIQRTEQGDSAMYLCASSQDSVNSPLHFGNGTRLTVT.

The CDR3 reads CASSRKPGSNQPQHF. The CDR3 DNA reads as TGTGCCAGCAGCCGGAAACCGGGGAGCAATCAGCCCCAGCATTTT. The rearrangement joins TRBV5-6 to TRBJ1-5; no clear D. V was pared by 4 bases and J by 1 base, with 12 bases between. Germline CDR1 and CDR2: SGHDT and YYEEEE. This CDR3 is 15 amino acids long.

The V and J genes are TRBV12-3 or TRBV12-4 and TRBJ1-2; a possible D gene is TRBD1 (5 bases). This CDR3 has 12 residues. V gave up 3 bases and J gave up 7 bases, with 9 bases separating them. CDR3 bases: TGTGCCAGCAGTTTCGGGGGAGGTGGCTACACCTTC. Its protein product is CASSFGGGGYTF.

The chain has TRBV5-4 and TRBJ2-3; the D gene is possibly TRBD1 (6 bases). Trimming took off 2 bases at V and 1 base at J, with 14 bases between the two ends. The CDR3 has 16 amino acids. The germline V gene encodes CDR1 SGHNT and CDR2 YYREEE (reference sequence). The CDR3 is CASSFGRGGGTDTQYF. CDR3 coding DNA: TGTGCCAGCAGCTTCGGCAGGGGCGGAGGCACAGATACGCAGTATTTT.

CDR3: CASREPGLAVSYQETQYF. As DNA, the CDR3 is TGCGCCAGCAGGGAACCGGGACTAGCGGTTTCGTACCAAGAGACCCAGTACTTC. The V call is TRBV5-1, the J call TRBJ2-5; TRBD2 matches at 11 bases. V was clipped by 5 bases and J by 0 bases; unmatched bases: 12. This CDR3 has 18 amino acids. Per germline, CDR1 SGHRS and CDR2 YFSETQ.

The chain recombines TRBV7-6 with TRBJ2-7, with 10 bases fitting TRBD1. Looked up from germline, CDR1 is SGHVS and CDR2 is FNYEAQ. CDR3 length: 16 residues. Unmatched junction bases numbered 10, after V lost 4 bases and J lost 4 bases. In nucleotides, the CDR3 is TGTGCCAGCAGCTGGGGGACGCCGGGACAGGGGTACGAGCAGTACGTC. Protein product: CASSWGTPGQGYEQYV.

This chain joins TRBV18 and TRBJ1-1; D remains ambiguous. The CDR3 runs to 12 residues. Looked up from germline, CDR1 is KGHSH and CDR2 is LQKENI. Trimming pared 2 bases from V and 5 bases from J, leaving 6 bases between. CDR3 region: CASSPGSTEAFF. The CDR3 DNA is TGTGCCAGCTCACCAGGGAGTACTGAAGCTTTCTTT.